This is a list of T cell receptor beta chains from one sample in a study of PD-1 blockade in mismatch repair-deficient tumors. Assay: immunoSEQ multiplex PCR; the TCRdb copy retains only in-frame clones and omits some. The data contain 120,000 or so clones, 86% of them seen just once; the ten biggest clones take up approximately 13%. The source was peripheral blood, collected 44 weeks after starting pembrolizumab. The receptor set was obtained from an adult with mismatch repair-deficient cancer. Each CDR3 is given with its conserved first and last residue. Fields, in order: J gene, clone size, D gene, V gene, CDR3 protein, CDR3 DNA. A D gene is named only where the DNA matches it firmly. Where a row states a size, it is once, few, many or the class of an expanded clone; other rows omit it.

TRBJ2-7	-	-	TRBV4-1	CASSHSRGDPGGEQYF	TGCGCCAGCAGCCACTCCCGAGGGGACCCCGGCGGGGAGCAGTACTTC
TRBJ2-2	-	TRBD2	TRBV20-1	CSASRGVELFF	TGCAGTGCTAGCCGGGGGGTGGAGCTGTTTTTT
TRBJ2-1	once	TRBD2	TRBV4-3	CASSQMGLAEEQFF	TGCGCCAGCAGCCAAATGGGACTAGCGGAAGAGCAGTTCTTC
TRBJ2-7	-	TRBD1	TRBV12-5	CASGSGQGGYEQYF	TGTGCTAGTGGCTCGGGACAGGGAGGCTACGAGCAGTACTTC
TRBJ2-7	-	TRBD2	TRBV19	CASSMTSGIYEQYF	TGTGCCAGTAGTATGACTAGCGGGATCTACGAGCAGTACTTC
TRBJ1-1	once	-	TRBV5-3	CARSAPDSLNTEAFF	TGTGCCAGAAGCGCCCCGGACAGCCTGAACACTGAAGCTTTCTTT
TRBJ2-3	-	-	TRBV13	CASSTRQITDTQYF	TGTGCCAGCAGCACACGACAGATCACAGATACGCAGTATTTT
TRBJ2-3	-	TRBD1	TRBV4-1	CASSHSGTGLGTDTQYF	TGCGCCAGCAGCCACTCCGGGACAGGGTTGGGCACAGATACGCAGTATTTT
TRBJ2-1	-	TRBD2	TRBV5-4	CASSLEAGTLYNEQFF	TGTGCCAGCAGCTTGGAAGCGGGAACGCTTTACAATGAGCAGTTCTTC
TRBJ2-7	-	TRBD2	TRBV29-1	CSVEVGGLAGGTYEQYF	TGCAGCGTTGAAGTCGGCGGACTAGCGGGAGGGACCTACGAGCAGTACTTC
TRBJ1-3	-	-	TRBV30	CAWLGRVRDTIYF	TGTGCCTGGTTGGGTAGGGTTCGGGACACCATATATTTT
TRBJ2-2	-	-	TRBV2	CASSERAGELFF	TGTGCCAGCAGTGAGCGGGCCGGGGAGCTGTTTTTT
TRBJ2-5	-	TRBD2	TRBV13	CASSPRGLAGEETQYF	TGTGCCAGCAGCCCGAGGGGACTAGCGGGGGAAGAGACCCAGTACTTC
TRBJ2-7	-	TRBD1	TRBV4-1	CASSQARQGADEQYF	TGCGCCAGCAGCCAAGCTAGACAGGGGGCCGACGAGCAGTACTTC
TRBJ1-1	-	-	TRBV28	CASSFRRGNTEAFF	TGTGCCAGCAGTTTTAGGAGGGGGAACACTGAAGCTTTCTTT
TRBJ2-3	-	-	TRBV6-6	CASSYLRDSGTDTQYF	TGTGCCAGCAGTTACCTCAGGGACTCGGGCACAGATACGCAGTATTTT
TRBJ1-2	-	TRBD1	TRBV19	CASSIGTGRSSNYGYTF	TGTGCCAGTAGTATCGGGACAGGAAGGTCGTCGAACTATGGCTACACCTTC
TRBJ2-3	-	-	TRBV7-9	CASSHLLLGADTQYF	TGTGCCAGCAGCCACTTGCTGCTAGGCGCAGATACGCAGTATTTT
TRBJ2-7	few	-	TRBV6-1	CASSELDSYEQYF	TGTGCCAGCAGTGAATTAGACAGCTACGAGCAGTACTTC
TRBJ2-1	-	-	TRBV5-1	CASSLDPYNEQFF	TGCGCCAGCAGCTTGGATCCCTACAATGAGCAGTTCTTC
TRBJ2-1	-	-	TRBV9	CASSADSFYNEQFF	TGTGCCAGCAGCGCGGACTCTTTCTACAATGAGCAGTTCTTC
TRBJ1-2	-	-	TRBV6-5	CATKRQQTYYGYTF	TGTGCCACCAAACGACAGCAGACTTACTATGGCTACACCTTC
TRBJ2-7	-	-	TRBV27	CASSFGGGFSYEQYF	TGTGCCAGCAGTTTTGGGGGAGGATTCTCCTACGAGCAGTACTTC
TRBJ2-5	-	-	TRBV4-1	CASSQESQGLQETQYF	TGCGCCAGCAGCCAAGAAAGTCAGGGGCTCCAAGAGACCCAGTACTTC
TRBJ1-2	-	-	TRBV30	CAWSGGLTNYGYTF	TGTGCCTGGAGTGGGGGTCTCACTAACTATGGCTACACCTTC
TRBJ1-5	once	-	TRBV28	CASSSGAEYSNQPQHF	TGTGCCAGCAGCTCCGGGGCAGAATATAGCAATCAGCCCCAGCATTTT
TRBJ2-7	-	TRBD2	TRBV28	CASSGSGIGWTREQYF	TGTGCCAGCAGTGGTAGCGGGATAGGGTGGACCCGCGAGCAGTACTTC
TRBJ1-2	-	-	TRBV11-2	CASSPLRGWHYGYTF	TGTGCCAGCAGCCCCCTTAGGGGTTGGCACTATGGCTACACCTTC
TRBJ2-1	-	TRBD1	TRBV5-1	CASSLGQGAGNEQFF	TGCGCCAGCAGCTTGGGACAGGGGGCCGGTAATGAGCAGTTCTTC
TRBJ1-5	-	-	TRBV5-4	CASSLGGRRNQPQHF	TGTGCCAGCAGCTTGGGAGGGAGGCGCAATCAGCCCCAGCATTTT
TRBJ2-3	-	TRBD2	TRBV4-3	CASSPRGVAGAPDTQYF	TGCGCCAGCAGCCCACGGGGGGTAGCGGGAGCCCCAGATACGCAGTATTTT
TRBJ2-7	-	-	TRBV7-9	CASSSSAYEQYF	TGTGCCAGCAGCTCATCGGCCTACGAGCAGTACTTC
TRBJ2-5	-	TRBD2	TRBV7-2	CASNGISGGSQYF	TGTGCCAGCAATGGGATAAGCGGGGGTTCGCAGTACTTC
TRBJ2-3	-	-	TRBV28	CASSGDLADTQYF	TGTGCCAGCAGTGGGGACCTAGCAGATACGCAGTATTTT
TRBJ1-2	-	-	TRBV4-2	CASSQTPGVGYGYTF	TGTGCCAGCAGCCAGACCCCAGGGGTGGGCTATGGCTACACCTTC
TRBJ2-3	-	TRBD1	TRBV7-6	CASSPTDRADTQYF	TGTGCCAGCAGCCCCACGGACAGGGCAGATACGCAGTATTTT
TRBJ2-7	-	TRBD2	TRBV5-4	CASSLLNRLAVSYEQYF	TGTGCCAGCAGCTTACTGAACCGGCTAGCGGTGTCCTACGAGCAGTACTTC
TRBJ1-1	-	-	TRBV27	CASRSAGTNTEAFF	TGTGCCAGCAGGTCGGCAGGCACGAACACTGAAGCTTTCTTT
TRBJ2-7	-	-	TRBV5-1	CASSWKSWDSTTEQYF	TGCGCCAGCAGCTGGAAAAGTTGGGACTCGACCACCGAGCAGTACTTC
TRBJ1-1	-	-	TRBV28	CASKGADEYTEAFF	TGTGCCAGCAAGGGAGCGGATGAGTACACTGAAGCTTTCTTT
TRBJ2-5	-	TRBD1	TRBV11-2	CASSLDLIRQGHRKETQYF	TGTGCCAGCAGCTTAGATCTTATTCGACAGGGTCATCGGAAAGAGACCCAGTACTTC
TRBJ2-7	-	-	TRBV11-3	CASSLEIGRYYEQYF	TGTGCCAGCAGCTTAGAGATCGGCCGATACTACGAGCAGTACTTC
TRBJ1-4	once	-	TRBV7-9	CASSAGGGGEKLFF	TGTGCCAGCAGCGCCGGCGGGGGCGGTGAAAAACTGTTTTTT
TRBJ2-1	-	TRBD2	TRBV11-2	CASSLASGIGYEQFF	TGTGCCAGCAGCTTAGCTAGCGGGATTGGCTATGAGCAGTTCTTC
TRBJ1-2	-	TRBD1	TRBV11-2	CASSPGGTGVYGYTF	TGTGCCAGCAGCCCTGGGGGGACAGGAGTCTATGGCTACACCTTC
TRBJ2-2	-	TRBD2	TRBV4-3	CASSARPGLSNTGELFF	TGCGCCAGCAGCGCCCGGCCGGGACTATCGAACACCGGGGAGCTGTTTTTT